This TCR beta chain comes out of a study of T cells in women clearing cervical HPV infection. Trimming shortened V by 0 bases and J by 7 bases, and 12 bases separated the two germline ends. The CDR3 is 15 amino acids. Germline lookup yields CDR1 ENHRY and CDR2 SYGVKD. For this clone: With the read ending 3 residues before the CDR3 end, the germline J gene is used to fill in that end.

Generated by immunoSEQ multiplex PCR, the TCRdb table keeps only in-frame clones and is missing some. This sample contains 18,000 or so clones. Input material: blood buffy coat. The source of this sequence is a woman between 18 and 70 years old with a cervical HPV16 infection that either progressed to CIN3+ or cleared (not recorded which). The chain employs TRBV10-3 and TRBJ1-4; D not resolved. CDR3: CAISESATASEKLFF. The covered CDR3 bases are TGTGCCATCAGTGAGTCTGCCACGGCTAGTGAAAAA.